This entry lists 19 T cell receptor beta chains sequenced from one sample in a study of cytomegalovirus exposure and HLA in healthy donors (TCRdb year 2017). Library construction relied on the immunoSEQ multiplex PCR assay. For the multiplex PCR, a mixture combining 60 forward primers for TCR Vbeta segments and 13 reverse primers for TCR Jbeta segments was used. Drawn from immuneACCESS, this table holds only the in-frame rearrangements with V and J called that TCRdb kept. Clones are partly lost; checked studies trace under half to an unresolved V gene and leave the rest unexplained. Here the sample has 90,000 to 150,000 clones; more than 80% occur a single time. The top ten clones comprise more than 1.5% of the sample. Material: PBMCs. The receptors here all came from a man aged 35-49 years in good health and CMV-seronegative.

This CDR3 is CASSTRTGGYNEQFF. The CDR3 bases are TGTGCCAGTAGTACTCGGACAGGGGGGTACAATGAGCAGTTCTTC. The chain combines TRBV19 with TRBJ2-1, with TRBD1 matching over 10 bases. Trimming cost V 4 bases and J 4 bases; bases outside gene matches: 4. In germline, CDR1 is LNHDA, CDR2 SQIVND (reference sequence). The CDR3 length is 15 residues. Full variable domain (missing parts from reference TRBV19 and TRBJ2-1): DGGITQSPKYLFRKEGQNVTLSCEQNLNHDAMYWYRQDPGQGLRLIYYSQIVNDFQKGDIAEGYSVSREKKESFPLTVTSAQKNPTAFYLCASSTRTGGYNEQFFGPGTRLTVL.

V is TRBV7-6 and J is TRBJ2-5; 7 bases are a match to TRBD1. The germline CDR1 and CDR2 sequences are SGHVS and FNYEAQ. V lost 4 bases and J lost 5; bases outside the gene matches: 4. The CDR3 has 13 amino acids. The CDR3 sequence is CASSSMTGETQYF. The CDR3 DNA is TGTGCCAGCAGCTCGATGACAGGGGAGACCCAGTACTTC.

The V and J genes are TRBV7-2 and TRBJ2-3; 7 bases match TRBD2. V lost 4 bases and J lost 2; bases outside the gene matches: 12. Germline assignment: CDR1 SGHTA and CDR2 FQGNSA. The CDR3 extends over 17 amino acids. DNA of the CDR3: TGTGCCAGCAGCTCGACCACCTGGGGGAGGGCCACAGATACGCAGTATTTT. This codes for CASSSTTWGRATDTQYF.

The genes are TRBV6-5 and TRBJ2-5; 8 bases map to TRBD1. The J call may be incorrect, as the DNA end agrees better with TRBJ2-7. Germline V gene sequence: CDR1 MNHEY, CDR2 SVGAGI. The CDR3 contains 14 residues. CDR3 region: CASKQQGEAYEQYF. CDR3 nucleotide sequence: TGTGCCAGCAAACAACAGGGGGAGGCCTACGAGCAGTACTTC.

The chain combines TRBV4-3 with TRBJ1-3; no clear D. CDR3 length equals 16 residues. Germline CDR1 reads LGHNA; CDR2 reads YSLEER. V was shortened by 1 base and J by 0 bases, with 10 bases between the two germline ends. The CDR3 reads CASSQGFSGSGNTIYF. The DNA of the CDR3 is TGCGCCAGCAGCCAAGGGTTCTCGGGCTCTGGAAACACCATATATTTT.

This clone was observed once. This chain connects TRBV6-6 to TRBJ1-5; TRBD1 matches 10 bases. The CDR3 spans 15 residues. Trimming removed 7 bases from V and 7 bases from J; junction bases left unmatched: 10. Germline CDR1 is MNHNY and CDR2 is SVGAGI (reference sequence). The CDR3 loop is CASKPGQGLYQPQHF. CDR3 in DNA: TGTGCCAGCAAACCGGGACAGGGGTTATACCAGCCCCAGCATTTT.

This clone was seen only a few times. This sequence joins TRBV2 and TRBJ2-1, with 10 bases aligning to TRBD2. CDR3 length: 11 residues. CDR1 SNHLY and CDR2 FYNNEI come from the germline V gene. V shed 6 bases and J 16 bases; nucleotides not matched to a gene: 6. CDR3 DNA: TGTGCCAGCAGCTTAACTAGCGGGAAATTCTTC. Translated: CASSLTSGKFF.

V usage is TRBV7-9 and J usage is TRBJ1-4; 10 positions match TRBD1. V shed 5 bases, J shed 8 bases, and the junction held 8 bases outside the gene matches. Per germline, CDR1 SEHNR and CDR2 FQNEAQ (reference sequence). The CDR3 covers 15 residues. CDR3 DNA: TGTGCCAGCAGCGAACCCGGGACAGGGGAAGAAAAACTGTTTTTT. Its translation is CASSEPGTGEEKLFF.

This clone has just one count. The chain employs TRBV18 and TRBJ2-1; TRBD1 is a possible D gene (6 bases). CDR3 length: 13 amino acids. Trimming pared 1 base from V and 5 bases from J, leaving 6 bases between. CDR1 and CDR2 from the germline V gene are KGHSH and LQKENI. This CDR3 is CASSPRQDNEQFF. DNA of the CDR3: TGTGCCAGCTCACCACGACAGGACAATGAGCAGTTCTTC.

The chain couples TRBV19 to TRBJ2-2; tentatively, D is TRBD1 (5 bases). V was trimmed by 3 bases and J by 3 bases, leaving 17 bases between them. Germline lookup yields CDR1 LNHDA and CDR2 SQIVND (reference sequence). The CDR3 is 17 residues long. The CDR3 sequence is CASSIRQGYSDTGELFF. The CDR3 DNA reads TGTGCCAGTAGTATCCGCCAGGGTTACTCGGACACCGGGGAGCTGTTTTTT.

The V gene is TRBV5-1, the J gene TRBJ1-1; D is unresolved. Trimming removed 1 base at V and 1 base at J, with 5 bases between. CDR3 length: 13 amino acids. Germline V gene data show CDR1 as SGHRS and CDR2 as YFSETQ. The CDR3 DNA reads TGCGCCAGCAGCTTGCTTTCGAACACTGAAGCTTTCTTT. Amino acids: CASSLLSNTEAFF.

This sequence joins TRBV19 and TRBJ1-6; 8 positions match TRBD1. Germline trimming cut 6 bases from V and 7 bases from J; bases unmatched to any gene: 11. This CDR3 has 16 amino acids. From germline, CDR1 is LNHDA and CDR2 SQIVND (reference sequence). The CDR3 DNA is TGTGCCAGTAGCCTAACGACAGGGGTTAAGAATTCACCCCTCCACTTT. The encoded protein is CASSLTTGVKNSPLHF.

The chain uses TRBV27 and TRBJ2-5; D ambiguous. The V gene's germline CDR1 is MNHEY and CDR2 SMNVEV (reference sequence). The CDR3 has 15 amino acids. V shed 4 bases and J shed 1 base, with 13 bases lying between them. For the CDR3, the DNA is TGTGCCAGCAGTTCGCACCTCACCGGCCAAGAGACCCAGTACTTC. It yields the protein CASSSHLTGQETQYF.

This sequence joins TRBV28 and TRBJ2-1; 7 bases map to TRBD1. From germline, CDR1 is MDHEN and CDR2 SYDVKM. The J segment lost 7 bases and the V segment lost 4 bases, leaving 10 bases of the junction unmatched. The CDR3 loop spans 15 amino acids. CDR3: CASSSSSGQINEQFF. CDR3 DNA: TGTGCCAGCAGTTCGAGTTCGGGACAGATTAATGAGCAGTTCTTC.

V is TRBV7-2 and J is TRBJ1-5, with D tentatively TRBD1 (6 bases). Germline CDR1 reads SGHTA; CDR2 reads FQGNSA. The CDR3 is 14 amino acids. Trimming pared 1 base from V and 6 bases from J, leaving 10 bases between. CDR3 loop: CASSLDSGVQPQHF. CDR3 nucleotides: TGTGCCAGCAGCTTAGACTCAGGGGTTCAGCCCCAGCATTTT.

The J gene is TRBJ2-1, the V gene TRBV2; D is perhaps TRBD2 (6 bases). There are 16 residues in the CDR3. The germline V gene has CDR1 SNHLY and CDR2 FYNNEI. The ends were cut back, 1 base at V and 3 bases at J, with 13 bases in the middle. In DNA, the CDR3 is TGTGCCAGCAGTGAAGGGTTGACTAGAGACTACAATGAGCAGTTCTTC. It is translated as CASSEGLTRDYNEQFF.

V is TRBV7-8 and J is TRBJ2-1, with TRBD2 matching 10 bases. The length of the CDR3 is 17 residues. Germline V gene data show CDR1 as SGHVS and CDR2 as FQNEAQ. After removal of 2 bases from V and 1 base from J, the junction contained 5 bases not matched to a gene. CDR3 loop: CASSLSGRAGSYNEQFF. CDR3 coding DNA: TGTGCCAGCAGCTTAAGCGGGAGGGCAGGGTCCTACAATGAGCAGTTCTTC.

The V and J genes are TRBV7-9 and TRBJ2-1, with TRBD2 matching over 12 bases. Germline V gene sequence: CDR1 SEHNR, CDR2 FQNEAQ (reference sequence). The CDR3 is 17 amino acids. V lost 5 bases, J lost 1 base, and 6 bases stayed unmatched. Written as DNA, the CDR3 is TGTGCCAGCAGCCCTCTAGCGGGAGGGGCATCCTACAATGAGCAGTTCTTC. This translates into CASSPLAGGASYNEQFF.

Here the CDR3 reads CASSLNTANYGYTF. DNA of the CDR3: TGTGCCAGCAGCCTAAATACAGCTAACTATGGCTACACCTTC. The chain couples TRBV14 to TRBJ1-2, with D unresolved. Germline V gives CDR1 SGHDN, CDR2 FVKESK. The CDR3 is 14 residues long. Trimming pared 4 bases from V and 0 bases from J, leaving 9 bases between.